Shown below are 3 T cell receptor beta chains from a single sample sequenced in a study of regulatory and conventional T cells in RAG deficiency. Some clones are missing from TCRdb's copy, which holds only in-frame ones; the method was immunoSEQ multiplex PCR. Here the sample spans 25,000 to 35,000 clones, around 96% being singletons. Conventional CD4+ T cells were sorted from blood as CD25-low CD127-high cells. The same data also contributed to another study, on regulatory T cells. This second study says: The PCR used 52 TRBV and 13 TRBJ primers.

Sample: CD25- CD4+ T cells sorted from blood. The source of these receptors is a human donor in good health.

The chain uses TRBV4-1 and TRBJ2-3, with 8 positions matching TRBD2. Trimming at V came to 3 bases and at J to 3 bases, leaving 14 bases not matched to a gene. Germline values: CDR1 MGHRA, CDR2 YSYEKL. This CDR3 has 18 amino acids. CDR3 sequence reads: CASSHTERGGRRTDTQYF. The CDR3 nucleotides are TGCGCCAGCAGCCACACTGAACGGGGGGGCCGGAGGACAGATACGCAGTATTTT.

The J gene is TRBJ1-1, the V gene TRBV12-5; 8 nucleotides align to TRBD1. CDR3 size: 13 residues. Losses at the gene ends were 1 base for V and 8 bases for J; bases not matched to a gene: 3. Germline values: CDR1 LGHNT, CDR2 FRNRAP. DNA for the CDR3: TGTGCTAGTGGTTTGGCGACAGGGGCGGAAGCTTTCTTT. Protein product: CASGLATGAEAFF.

The chain recombines TRBV14 with TRBJ2-7; D gene ambiguous. CDR1 is SGHDN, CDR2 FVKESK, per germline. The V gene lost 1 base and the J gene lost 1 base, with 11 bases spanning the gap. The CDR3 sequence is 15 residues long. CDR3 nucleotides: TGTGCCAGCAGCCAAGCTCGAGGCAGTTCCTACGAGCAGTACTTC. Protein: CASSQARGSSYEQYF.